A single sample is the source of the 14 T cell receptor beta chains below, sequenced in a study of identical twins. MiXCR, applied by TCRdb to the 5' RACE reads, yields one record per CDR3 protein. This table holds fewer than 550,000 distinct CDR3 sequences, around 15% found once. The same data also went into a second study, on yellow fever vaccine responses in identical twins.

Sequences were obtained from CD4+ T cells sorted from blood. These receptors all stem from a woman aged 18-29 years in good health.

Only a few counts were recorded for this clonotype. This chain connects TRBV20-1 to TRBJ2-1; 9 nucleotides match TRBD2. The CDR3 runs to 16 residues. V lost 0 bases, J lost 7 bases, and 10 bases stayed unmatched. In germline, CDR1 is DFQATT, CDR2 SNEGSKA (reference sequence). The CDR3 loop reads CSARDLVAGVYNEQFF. CDR3 coding DNA: TGCAGTGCTAGAGATTTGGTAGCGGGAGTCTATAATGAGCAGTTCTTC.

J is TRBJ2-1 and V is TRBV9, with 7 bases matching TRBD2. V was pared by 4 bases and J by 3 bases, with 10 bases of the junction left unmatched. Per the germline V gene, CDR1 is SGDLS and CDR2 is YYNGEE. The CDR3 consists of 16 residues. CDR3 nucleotide sequence: TGTGCCAGCAGCCCCCGGACTAGAAACAGCTACAATGAGCAGTTCTTC. This codes for CASSPRTRNSYNEQFF.

Worth noting for this clonotype: Sequence at one end of the junction differs from germline and may be a read error. This chain links TRBV11-2 with TRBJ1-5, with a weak D call TRBD1 (6 bases). The CDR3 is made up of 14 amino acids. Germline CDR1 SGHAT, CDR2 FQNNGV. The CDR3 loop is CASSPQGSDQPQHF. The CDR3 DNA reads TGTGCCAGCAGCCCACAGGGTAGCGATCAGCCCCAGCATTTT.

This clonotype was picked up a small number of times. The chain links TRBV24-1 to TRBJ2-5; D remains ambiguous. The CDR3 length is 13 residues. The V gene's germline CDR1 is KGHDR and CDR2 SFDVKD. V lost 2 bases, J lost 5 bases, and 8 bases lay in between. CDR3 DNA sequence: TGTGCCACCAGTGATTCTGTGGGGGAGACCCAGTACTTC. Amino acid sequence: CATSDSVGETQYF.

The chain has TRBV4-1 and TRBJ2-5, with no clear D. The V gene lost 3 bases and the J gene lost 5 bases, with 10 bases spanning the gap. Germline CDR1 MGHRA, CDR2 YSYEKL. This CDR3 is 13 amino acids long. The CDR3 loop is CASSHSPGETQYF. DNA of the CDR3: TGCGCCAGCAGCCACTCCCCTGGGGAGACCCAGTACTTC.

This clonotype was recorded a few times. J is TRBJ2-1 and V is TRBV5-1, with D maybe TRBD2 (6 bases). The germline gives CDR1 SGHRS, CDR2 YFSETQ. This CDR3 region has 16 residues. With 0 bases removed from V and 6 bases from J, the gap between germline ends came to 16 bases. The chain's CDR3 is CASSLGRLVATNEQFF. CDR3 bases: TGCGCCAGCAGCTTGGGGAGACTAGTCGCCACCAATGAGCAGTTCTTC.

The rearrangement links TRBV24-1 to TRBJ2-1, with TRBD1 identical over 9 bases. V dropped 4 bases and J dropped 1; count of bases not matched to a gene: 7. Per the germline V gene, CDR1 is KGHDR and CDR2 is SFDVKD. The CDR3 loop spans 17 amino acids. The CDR3 DNA reads TGTGCCACCAGTGACTTACCAGGACAGGGGTCCTACAATGAGCAGTTCTTC. Translated: CATSDLPGQGSYNEQFF.

In this sample, this clonotype turned up a few times. The genes are TRBV24-1 and TRBJ2-5; D not certain. The germline V gene encodes CDR1 KGHDR and CDR2 SFDVKD. This CDR3 spans 15 amino acids. Trimming shortened V by 3 bases and J by 5 bases, and 15 bases separated the two germline ends. This CDR3 reads CATSDADALHETQYF. The CDR3 coding sequence is TGTGCCACCAGTGATGCGGACGCATTACATGAGACCCAGTACTTC.

This chain connects TRBV6-5 to TRBJ2-1, with 8 bases identical to TRBD1. The CDR3 has 15 residues. The J segment lost 7 bases and the V segment lost 2 bases, leaving 7 bases of the junction unmatched. Germline CDR1 MNHEY, CDR2 SVGAGI. The CDR3 here is CASSYTRQGMNEQFF. The CDR3 nucleotides are TGTGCCAGCAGTTACACGAGACAGGGGATGAATGAGCAGTTCTTC.

This clonotype has only a few counts. The gene calls are TRBV5-6 and TRBJ2-7; D is uncertain. With 1 base removed from V and 4 bases from J, the gap between germline ends came to 9 bases. Germline V gene lookup returns CDR1 SGHDT and CDR2 YYEEEE. This CDR3 has 13 residues. In nucleotides, the CDR3 is TGTGCCAGCAGCTTGATCGGGCAATACGAGCAGTACTTC. Protein: CASSLIGQYEQYF.

The CDR3 nucleotides read TGTGCCAGCAGAGGGACAGGGGGAAGTAATTCACCCCTCCACTTT. Translated: CASRGTGGSNSPLHF. The V call is TRBV11-2, the J call TRBJ1-6, with 11 bases lining up with TRBD1. V dropped 6 bases and J dropped 6; count of bases not matched to a gene: 4. The CDR3 consists of 15 residues. Per germline, CDR1 SGHAT and CDR2 FQNNGV.

J is TRBJ2-7 and V is TRBV20-1; D possibly corresponds to TRBD2 (5 bases). The CDR3 has 13 amino acids. Trimming pared 1 base from V and 2 bases from J, leaving 9 bases between. Germline values: CDR1 DFQATT, CDR2 SNEGSKA (reference sequence). CDR3 region: CSARVDGAYEQYF. In DNA form, the CDR3 reads TGCAGTGCTAGAGTCGACGGGGCCTACGAGCAGTACTTC.

The V and J genes are TRBV3-1 and TRBJ2-1; the D call may be TRBD1 or TRBD2 (5 bases each). With 0 bases removed from V and 6 bases from J, the gap between germline ends came to 18 bases. Germline V gene data show CDR1 as LGHDT and CDR2 as YNNKEL (reference sequence). The CDR3 runs 17 residues. In DNA, the CDR3 is TGTGCCAGCAGCCAAGATTTTGAGCGGACTGGGGGCAATGAGCAGTTCTTC. Translating it yields CASSQDFERTGGNEQFF.

The rearrangement joins TRBV10-2 to TRBJ2-2, with D possibly TRBD2 on 5 matching bases. The CDR3 extends over 15 amino acids. The V gene lost 2 bases and the J gene lost 4 bases, with 11 bases spanning the gap. Germline CDR1 and CDR2: WSHSY and SAAADI. Here the CDR3 reads CASSEGRGPTGELFF. Written as DNA, the CDR3 is TGCGCCAGCAGTGAGGGGAGAGGGCCCACCGGGGAGCTGTTTTTT.